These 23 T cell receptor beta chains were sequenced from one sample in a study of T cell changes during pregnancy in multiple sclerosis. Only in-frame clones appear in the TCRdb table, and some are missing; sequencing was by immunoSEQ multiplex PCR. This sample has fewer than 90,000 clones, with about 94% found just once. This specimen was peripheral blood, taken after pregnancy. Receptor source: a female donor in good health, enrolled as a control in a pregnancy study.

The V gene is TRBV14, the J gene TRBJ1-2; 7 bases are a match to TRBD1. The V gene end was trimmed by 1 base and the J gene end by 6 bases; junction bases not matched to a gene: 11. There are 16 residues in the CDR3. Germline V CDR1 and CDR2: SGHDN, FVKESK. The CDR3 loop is CASSQGYLGQSHGYTF. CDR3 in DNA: TGTGCCAGCAGCCAAGGGTACTTGGGACAGTCTCATGGCTACACCTTC.

The CDR3 DNA reads as TGTGCCAGCAGTTTTAGGGGCAGCTATGGCTACACCTTC. Its translation is CASSFRGSYGYTF. The chain employs TRBV28 and TRBJ1-2; possible D gene TRBD1, 5 bases. CDR1 is MDHEN, CDR2 SYDVKM, per germline. This CDR3 is 13 amino acids long. The germline V and J ends were trimmed by 3 bases and 4 bases, with 9 bases remaining between them.

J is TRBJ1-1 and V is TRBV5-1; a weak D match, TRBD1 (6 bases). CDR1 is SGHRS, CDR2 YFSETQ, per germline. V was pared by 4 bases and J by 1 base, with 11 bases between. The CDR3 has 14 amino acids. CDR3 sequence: CASSLDSSNTEAFF. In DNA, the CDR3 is TGCGCCAGCAGCCTGGACAGTTCGAACACTGAAGCTTTCTTT.

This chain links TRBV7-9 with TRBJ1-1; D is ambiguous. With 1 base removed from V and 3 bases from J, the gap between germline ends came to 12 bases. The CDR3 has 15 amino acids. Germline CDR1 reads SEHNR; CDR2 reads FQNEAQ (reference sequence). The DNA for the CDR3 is TGTGCCAGCAGCTTAGTATCCGGGGTTTACACTGAAGCTTTCTTT. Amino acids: CASSLVSGVYTEAFF.

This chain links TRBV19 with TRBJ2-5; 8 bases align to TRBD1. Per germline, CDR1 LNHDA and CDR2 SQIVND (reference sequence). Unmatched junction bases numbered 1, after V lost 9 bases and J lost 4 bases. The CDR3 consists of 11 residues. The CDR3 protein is CASTGGETQYF. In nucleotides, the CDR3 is TGTGCCAGCACAGGGGGAGAGACCCAGTACTTC.

The CDR3 loop reads CASTGERTDTQYF. The CDR3, as DNA: TGTGCCAGTACAGGGGAGAGGACAGATACGCAGTATTTT. The chain links TRBV2 to TRBJ2-3, with TRBD1 identical over 7 bases. V trimming: 9 bases; J trimming: 3 bases; junction bases outside the gene matches: 6. CDR1 SNHLY and CDR2 FYNNEI come from the germline V gene. The CDR3 is made up of 13 amino acids.

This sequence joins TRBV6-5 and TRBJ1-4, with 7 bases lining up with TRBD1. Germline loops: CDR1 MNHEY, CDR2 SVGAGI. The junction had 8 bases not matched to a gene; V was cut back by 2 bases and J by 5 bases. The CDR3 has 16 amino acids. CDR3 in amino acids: CASSYDGDRRNEKLFF. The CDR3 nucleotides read TGTGCCAGCAGTTACGACGGGGACAGAAGAAATGAAAAACTGTTTTTT.

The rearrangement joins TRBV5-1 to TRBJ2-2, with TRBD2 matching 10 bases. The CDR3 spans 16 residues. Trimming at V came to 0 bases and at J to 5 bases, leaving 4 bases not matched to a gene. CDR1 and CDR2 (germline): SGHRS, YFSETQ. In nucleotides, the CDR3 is TGCGCCAGCAGCTTGGGGCTAGCGGGAGTAACCGGGGAGCTGTTTTTT. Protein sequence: CASSLGLAGVTGELFF.

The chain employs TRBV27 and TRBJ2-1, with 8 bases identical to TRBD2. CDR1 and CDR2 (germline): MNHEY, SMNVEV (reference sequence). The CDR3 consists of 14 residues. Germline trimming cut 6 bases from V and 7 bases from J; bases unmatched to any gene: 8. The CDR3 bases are TGTGCCAGCAGCTCGGGACTAGGGAGGAATGAGCAGTTCTTC. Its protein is CASSSGLGRNEQFF.

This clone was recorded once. The CDR3 spells CASSDRQGMNTEAFF. The CDR3 region has the DNA TGTGCCAGCAGTGACAGACAGGGTATGAACACTGAAGCTTTCTTT. The chain couples TRBV28 to TRBJ1-1; 7 bases match TRBD1. This CDR3 comprises 15 residues. Losses at the gene ends were 5 bases for V and 0 bases for J; bases not matched to a gene: 6. Germline lookup yields CDR1 MDHEN and CDR2 SYDVKM.

CDR3 sequence reads: CASRGSDSNTGELFF. The CDR3 coding sequence is TGTGCCAGTAGGGGATCGGACTCAAACACCGGGGAGCTGTTTTTT. This chain links TRBV19 with TRBJ2-2; a weak D match, TRBD2 (5 bases). Trimming pared 6 bases from V and 2 bases from J, leaving 13 bases between. Germline CDR1 reads LNHDA; CDR2 reads SQIVND (reference sequence). CDR3 size: 15 residues.

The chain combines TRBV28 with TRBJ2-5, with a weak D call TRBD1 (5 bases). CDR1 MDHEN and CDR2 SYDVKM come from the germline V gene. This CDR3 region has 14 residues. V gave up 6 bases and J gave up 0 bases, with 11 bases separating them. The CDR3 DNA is TGTGCCAGCAGGGAACAGGTGTACCAAGAGACCCAGTACTTC. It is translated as CASREQVYQETQYF.

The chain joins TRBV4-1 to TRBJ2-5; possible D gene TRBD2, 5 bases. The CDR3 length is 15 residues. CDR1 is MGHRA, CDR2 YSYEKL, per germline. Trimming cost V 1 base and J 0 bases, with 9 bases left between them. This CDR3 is CASSQVFGNQETQYF. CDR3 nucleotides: TGCGCCAGCAGCCAAGTTTTCGGGAACCAAGAGACCCAGTACTTC.

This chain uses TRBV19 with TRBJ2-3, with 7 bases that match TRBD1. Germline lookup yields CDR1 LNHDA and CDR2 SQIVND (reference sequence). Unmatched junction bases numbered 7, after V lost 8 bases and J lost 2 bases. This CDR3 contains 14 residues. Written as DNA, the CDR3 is TGTGCCAGTGGGACCCAGGGGGACACAGATACGCAGTATTTT. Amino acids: CASGTQGDTDTQYF.

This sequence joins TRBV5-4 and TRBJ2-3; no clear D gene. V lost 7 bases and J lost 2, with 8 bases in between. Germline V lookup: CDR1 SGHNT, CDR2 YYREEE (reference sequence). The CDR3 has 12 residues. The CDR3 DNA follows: TGTGCCAGCCGAGCAACCACAGATACGCAGTATTTT. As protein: CASRATTDTQYF.

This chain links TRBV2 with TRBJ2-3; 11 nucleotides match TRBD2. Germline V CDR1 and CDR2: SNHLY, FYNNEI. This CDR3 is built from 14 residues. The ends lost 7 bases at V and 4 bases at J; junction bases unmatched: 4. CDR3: CASTTSGSADTQYF. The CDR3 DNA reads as TGTGCCAGCACAACTAGCGGGAGTGCAGATACGCAGTATTTT.

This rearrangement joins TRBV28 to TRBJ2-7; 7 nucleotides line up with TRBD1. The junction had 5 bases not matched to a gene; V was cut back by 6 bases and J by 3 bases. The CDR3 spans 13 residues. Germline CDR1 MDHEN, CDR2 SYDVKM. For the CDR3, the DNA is TGTGCCAGCAGCAGACAGGGTCTCTACGAGCAGTACTTC. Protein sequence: CASSRQGLYEQYF.

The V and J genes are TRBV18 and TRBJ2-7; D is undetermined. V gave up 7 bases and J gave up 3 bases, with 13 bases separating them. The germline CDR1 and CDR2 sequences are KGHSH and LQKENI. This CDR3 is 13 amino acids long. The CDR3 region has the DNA TGTGCCAGCTTAAGACTGAACGACTACGAGCAGTACTTC. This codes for CASLRLNDYEQYF. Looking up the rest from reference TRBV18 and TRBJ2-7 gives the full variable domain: NAGVMQNPRHLVRRRGQEARLRCSPMKGHSHVYWYRQLPEEGLKFMVYLQKENIIDESGMPKERFSAEFPKEGPSILRIQQVVRGDSAAYFCASLRLNDYEQYFGPGTRLTVT.

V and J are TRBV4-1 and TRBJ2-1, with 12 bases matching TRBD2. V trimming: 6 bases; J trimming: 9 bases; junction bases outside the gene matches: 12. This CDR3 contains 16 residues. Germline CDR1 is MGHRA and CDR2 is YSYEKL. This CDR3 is CASRPLLAGGGSEQFF. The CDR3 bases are TGCGCCAGCAGGCCCCTCCTAGCGGGAGGGGGAAGTGAGCAGTTCTTC.

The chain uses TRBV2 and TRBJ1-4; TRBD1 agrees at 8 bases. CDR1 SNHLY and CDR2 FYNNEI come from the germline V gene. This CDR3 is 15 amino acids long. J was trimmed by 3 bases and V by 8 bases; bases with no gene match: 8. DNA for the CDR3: TGTGCCAGCGGAGGCAGGGGGCTGGCTAATGAAAAACTGTTTTTT. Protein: CASGGRGLANEKLFF.

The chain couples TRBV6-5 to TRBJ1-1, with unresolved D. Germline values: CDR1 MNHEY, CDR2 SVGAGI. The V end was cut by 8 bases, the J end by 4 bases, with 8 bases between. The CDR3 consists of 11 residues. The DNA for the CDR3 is TGTGCCAGCCGAAGGAGCACTGAAGCTTTCTTT. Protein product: CASRRSTEAFF.

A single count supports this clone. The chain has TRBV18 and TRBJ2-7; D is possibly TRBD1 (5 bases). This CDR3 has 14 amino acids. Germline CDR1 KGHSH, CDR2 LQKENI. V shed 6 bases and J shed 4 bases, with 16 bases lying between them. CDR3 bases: TGTGCCAGCTCCCCCGACAGAAATAGGTACGAGCAGTACTTC. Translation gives CASSPDRNRYEQYF.

The CDR3 coding sequence is TGTGCCAGCTCACCAAGGACAAGGAGCACAGATACGCAGTATTTT. Amino acid sequence: CASSPRTRSTDTQYF. The chain has TRBV18 and TRBJ2-3; possibly TRBD1 for D (5 bases). V lost 2 bases to trimming and J lost 0 bases, with 9 bases between them. The CDR3 is 15 amino acids. The germline gives CDR1 KGHSH, CDR2 LQKENI.